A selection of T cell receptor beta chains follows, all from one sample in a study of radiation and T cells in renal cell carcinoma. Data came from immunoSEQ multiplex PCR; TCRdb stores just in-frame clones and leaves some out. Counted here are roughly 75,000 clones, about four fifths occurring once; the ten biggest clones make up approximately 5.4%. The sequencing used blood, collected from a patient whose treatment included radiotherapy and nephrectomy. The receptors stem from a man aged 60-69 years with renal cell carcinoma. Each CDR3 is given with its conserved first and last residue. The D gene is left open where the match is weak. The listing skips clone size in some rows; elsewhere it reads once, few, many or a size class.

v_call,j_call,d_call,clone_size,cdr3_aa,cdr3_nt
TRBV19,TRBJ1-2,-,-,CASREDSYTF,TGTGCCAGTAGGGAGGACAGCTACACCTTC
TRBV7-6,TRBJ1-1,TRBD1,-,CASSLNRDRVNSNTEAFF,TGTGCCAGCAGCTTGAACCGGGACAGGGTAAATTCGAACACTGAAGCTTTCTTT
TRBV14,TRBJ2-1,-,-,CASSQRQNSYNEQFF,TGTGCCAGCAGCCAAAGACAGAACTCCTACAATGAGCAGTTCTTC
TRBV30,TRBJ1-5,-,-,CAWSDGGNQPQHF,TGTGCCTGGTCCGACGGTGGCAATCAGCCCCAGCATTTT
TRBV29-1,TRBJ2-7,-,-,CSVVPTGMTSEQYF,TGCAGCGTTGTCCCGACAGGAATGACGTCCGAGCAGTACTTC
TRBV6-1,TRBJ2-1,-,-,CASSAEQGYEQFF,TGTGCCAGCAGTGCAGAACAGGGCTATGAGCAGTTCTTC
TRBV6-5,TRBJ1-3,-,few,CASSYRGGSGNTIYF,TGTGCCAGCAGTTACCGTGGCGGCTCTGGAAACACCATATATTTT
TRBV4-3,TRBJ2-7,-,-,CASSQAATRYEQYF,TGCGCCAGCAGCCAAGCCGCGACACGCTACGAGCAGTACTTC
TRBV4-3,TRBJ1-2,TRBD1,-,CASSQDDRAYGYTF,TGCGCCAGCAGCCAAGACGACAGGGCTTATGGCTACACCTTC
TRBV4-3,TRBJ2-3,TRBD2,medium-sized,CASSHSSGRGDTQYF,TGCGCCAGCAGCCATTCTAGCGGGAGGGGGGATACGCAGTATTTT
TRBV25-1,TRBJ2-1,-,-,CASKLGSSYNEQFF,TGTGCCAGCAAACTCGGTAGCTCCTACAATGAGCAGTTCTTC
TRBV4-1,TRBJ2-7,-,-,CASSQWDKSYEQYF,TGCGCCAGCAGCCAATGGGACAAGTCCTACGAGCAGTACTTC
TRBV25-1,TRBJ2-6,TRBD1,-,CASTSGDRGGSGANVLTF,TGTGCCAGCACTTCCGGGGACAGGGGCGGGTCTGGGGCCAACGTCCTGACTTTC
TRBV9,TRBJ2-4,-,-,CASSVGGRLENIQYF,TGTGCCAGCAGCGTAGGAGGGAGATTAGAAAACATTCAGTACTTC
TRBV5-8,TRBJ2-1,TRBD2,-,CASSPISGSYNEQFF,TGTGCCAGCAGCCCCATAAGCGGGAGCTACAATGAGCAGTTCTTC